This T cell receptor (beta chain) was recovered during a study of control samples from healthy donors and cancer patients. About this clone itself: A read error may account for a junction end that differs from germline.

Here immunoSEQ multiplex PCR was the method, and the copy in TCRdb shows in-frame clones only, minus some. The table records under 150,000 clones, around 85% of them present only once. Germline CDR1 reads SGHVS; CDR2 reads FQNEAQ. The CDR3 sequence is 15 residues long. The clonotype was recovered from a young woman in good health. The genes are TRBV7-8 and TRBJ1-1; D not certain. Sequenced: blood. CDR3 DNA: TGTGCCAGCACCTTAGCGGGCAGTTTGAACACTGAAGCTTTCTTT. This sequence encodes CASTLAGSLNTEAFF.